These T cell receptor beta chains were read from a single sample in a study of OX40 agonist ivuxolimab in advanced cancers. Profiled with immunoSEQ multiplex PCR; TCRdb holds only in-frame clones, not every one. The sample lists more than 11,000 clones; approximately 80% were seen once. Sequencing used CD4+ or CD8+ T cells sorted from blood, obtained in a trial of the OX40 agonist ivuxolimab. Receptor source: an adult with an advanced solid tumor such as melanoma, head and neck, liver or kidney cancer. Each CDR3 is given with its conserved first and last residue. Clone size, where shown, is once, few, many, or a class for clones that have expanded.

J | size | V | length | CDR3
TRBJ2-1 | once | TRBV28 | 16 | CASSLTGTPKDNEQFF
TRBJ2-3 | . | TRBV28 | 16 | CASSFYGQGRTDTQYF
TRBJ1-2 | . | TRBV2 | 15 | CASSYATGTAGGYTF
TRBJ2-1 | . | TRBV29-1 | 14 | CSVDSLAGVNEQFF
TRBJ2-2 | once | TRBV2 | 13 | CASRIVFGGELFF
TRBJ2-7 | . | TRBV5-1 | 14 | CASSWGQGADEQYF
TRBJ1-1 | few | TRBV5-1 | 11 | CASREGLEAFF
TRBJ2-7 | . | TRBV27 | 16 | CASNSPRESQAYEQYF
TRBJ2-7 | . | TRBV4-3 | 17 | CASSPGGGRAPSYEQYF
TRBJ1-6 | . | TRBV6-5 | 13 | CASSYRDYSPLHF
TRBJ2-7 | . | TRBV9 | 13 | CASSVDAGDEQYF
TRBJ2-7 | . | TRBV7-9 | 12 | CASSSGLYEQYF
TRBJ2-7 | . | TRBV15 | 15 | CATSRPGQGIYEQYF
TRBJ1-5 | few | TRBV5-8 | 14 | CASSEGGFGQPQHF